Reported below is one T cell receptor (beta chain). The data were obtained in a study of blood T cell repertoires in COVID-19. Study information: Sources were T cells, B-cell-depleted T cells, or PBMCs; the material itself was cDNA or gDNA.

Data came from immunoSEQ multiplex PCR; TCRdb stores just in-frame clones and leaves some out. The profile shows 190,000 or so clones, around 94% of them singletons. This clonotype was obtained from a man younger than 45 with COVID-19, enrolled during active disease. The sample consisted of peripheral blood.

The DNA of the CDR3 is TGTGCCGTTCCAGTCCCGAACTATGGCTACACCTTC. It translates to CAVPVPNYGYTF. This sequence joins TRBV7-9 and TRBJ1-2; D is ambiguous. Trimming took 11 bases from V and 2 from J, leaving 12 bases between them. The CDR3 contains 12 residues. Germline loops: CDR1 SEHNR, CDR2 FQNEAQ (reference sequence).